The source of this T cell receptor (beta chain) is a study of blood T cell repertoires in COVID-19. The assay was immunoSEQ multiplex PCR, and TCRdb's table has in-frame clones only and misses some. Of about 110,000 clones in the sample, approximately 90% were seen once. CDR1 KGHDR and CDR2 SFDVKD come from the germline V gene. The CDR3 spans 14 residues. Trimming removed 4 bases from V and 7 bases from J, with 16 bases in between. Sequenced sample: peripheral blood. The receptor was isolated from a woman in her forties or fifties with acute or convalescent COVID-19. V usage is TRBV24-1 and J usage is TRBJ2-7; tentatively, D is TRBD2 (5 bases). The chain's CDR3 is CATSDPQVPGEQYF. CDR3 nucleotides: TGTGCCACCAGTGACCCTCAGGTTCCGGGGGAGCAGTACTTC.